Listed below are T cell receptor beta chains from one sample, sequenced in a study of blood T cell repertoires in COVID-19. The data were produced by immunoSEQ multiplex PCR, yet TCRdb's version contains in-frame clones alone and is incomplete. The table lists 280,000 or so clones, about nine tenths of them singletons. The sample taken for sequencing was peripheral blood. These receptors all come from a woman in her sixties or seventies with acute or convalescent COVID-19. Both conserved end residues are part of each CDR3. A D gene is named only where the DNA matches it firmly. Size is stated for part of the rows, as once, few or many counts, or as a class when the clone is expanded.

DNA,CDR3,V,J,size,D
TGCAGTGCTAGTGGCCATAGCGGGAGCCCCTACGAGCAGTACTTC,CSASGHSGSPYEQYF,TRBV20-1,TRBJ2-7,NA,TRBD2
TGTGCCAGTAGTATAGTTCAAGGGGGCGGCAATCAGCCCCAGCATTTT,CASSIVQGGGNQPQHF,TRBV19,TRBJ1-5,NA,TRBD1
TGTGCCAGCAGCTCCGGGACAGCGAACTCTGGAAACACCATATATTTT,CASSSGTANSGNTIYF,TRBV9,TRBJ1-3,NA,TRBD1
TGCGCCAGCAGCCAAGAGTTATACAATGAGCAGTTCTTC,CASSQELYNEQFF,TRBV4-3,TRBJ2-1,once,NA
TGTGCTAGCAGCTTAGCCCAAGGAGGTCAGCAAGTCCCGGAAGAGACCCAGTACTTC,CASSLAQGGQQVPEETQYF,TRBV7-7,TRBJ2-5,NA,NA
TGTGCCAGTAGGGGACAGCCGTTAATGTACGAAGCTTTCTTT,CASRGQPLMYEAFF,TRBV19,TRBJ1-1,NA,TRBD1
TGTGCCAGCAACGACAGGGGAGGTCGTTATGGCTACACCTTC,CASNDRGGRYGYTF,TRBV7-9,TRBJ1-2,NA,TRBD1
TGTGCCAGCAGCTCGACAGGGTTCGCTGAAGCTTTCTTT,CASSSTGFAEAFF,TRBV6-1,TRBJ1-1,NA,TRBD1
TGTGCCAGCAGGGCGGGGGGGTCTCTCCGGGAGCAGTTCTTC,CASRAGGSLREQFF,TRBV27,TRBJ2-1,NA,TRBD2
TGTGCCAGCAATAGCCCCGGAAACACCATATATTTT,CASNSPGNTIYF,TRBV12-3/TRBV12-4,TRBJ1-3,NA,NA